The clone carrying this T cell receptor beta chain was seen a few times. For TCRbeta, the library was prepared with unique molecular identifiers. In TCRdb, the PCR reads were re-called with MiXCR into one record per CDR3 protein. The sample records approximately 400,000 distinct CDR3 sequences, about a tenth being singletons. The data were taken from a study of T-cell reconstitution after alpha-beta-depleted transplantation in children. The V gene's germline CDR1 is DFQATT and CDR2 SNEGSKA (reference sequence). V was pared by 3 bases and J by 3 bases, with 9 bases between. CDR3 length: 13 residues. This TCR was recovered from a human donor who donated a stem cell graft to a child with acute myeloid leukemia. The chain links TRBV20-1 to TRBJ2-1; tentatively, D is TRBD2 (7 bases). The sequencing used PBMCs from the stem cell graft donor, collected from the stem cell graft. This CDR3 reads CSASRGGYNEQFF. The CDR3 bases are TGCAGTGCTAGTAGGGGGGGCTACAATGAGCAGTTCTTC.